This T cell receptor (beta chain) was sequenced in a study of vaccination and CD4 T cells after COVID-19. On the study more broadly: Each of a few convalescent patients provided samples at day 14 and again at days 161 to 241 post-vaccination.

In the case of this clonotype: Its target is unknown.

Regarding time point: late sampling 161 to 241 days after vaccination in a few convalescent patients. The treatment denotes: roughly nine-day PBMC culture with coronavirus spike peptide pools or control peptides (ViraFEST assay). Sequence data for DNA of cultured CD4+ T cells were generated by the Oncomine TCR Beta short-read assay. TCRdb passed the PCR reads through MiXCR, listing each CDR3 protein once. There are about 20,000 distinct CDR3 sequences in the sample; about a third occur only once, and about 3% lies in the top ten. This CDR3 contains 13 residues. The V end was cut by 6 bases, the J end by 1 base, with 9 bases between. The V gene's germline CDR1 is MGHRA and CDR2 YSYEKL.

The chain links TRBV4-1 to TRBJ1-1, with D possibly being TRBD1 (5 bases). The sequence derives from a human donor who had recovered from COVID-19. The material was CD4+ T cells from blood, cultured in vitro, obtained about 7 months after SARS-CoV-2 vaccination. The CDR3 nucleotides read TGCGCCAGCAGAGGGGCGGGGAACACTGAAGCTTTCTTT. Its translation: CASRGAGNTEAFF.